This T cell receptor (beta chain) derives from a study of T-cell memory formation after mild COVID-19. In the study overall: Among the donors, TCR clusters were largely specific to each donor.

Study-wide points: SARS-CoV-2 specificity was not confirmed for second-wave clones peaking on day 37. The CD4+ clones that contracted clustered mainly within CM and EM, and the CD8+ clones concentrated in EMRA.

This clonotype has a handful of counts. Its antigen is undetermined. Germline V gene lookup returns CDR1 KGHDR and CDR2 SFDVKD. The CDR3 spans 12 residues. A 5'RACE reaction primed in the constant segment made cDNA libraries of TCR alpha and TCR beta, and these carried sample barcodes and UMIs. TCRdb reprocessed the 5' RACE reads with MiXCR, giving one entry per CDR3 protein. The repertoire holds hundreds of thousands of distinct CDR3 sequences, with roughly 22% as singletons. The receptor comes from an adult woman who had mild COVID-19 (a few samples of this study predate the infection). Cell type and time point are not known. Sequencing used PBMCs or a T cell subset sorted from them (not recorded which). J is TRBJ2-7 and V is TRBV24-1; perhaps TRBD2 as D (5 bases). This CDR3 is CAVGVNSYEQYF. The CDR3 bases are TGTGCGGTCGGGGTTAACTCCTACGAGCAGTACTTC.